One and the same sample provided the 20 T cell receptor beta chains below, sequenced in a study of OX40 agonist ivuxolimab in advanced cancers. Only in-frame clones appear in the TCRdb table, and some are missing; sequencing was by immunoSEQ multiplex PCR. In the table there are 40,000 to 55,000 clones, approximately 80% of which are singletons. This material consisted of CD4+ or CD8+ T cells sorted from blood, taken in a trial of the OX40 agonist ivuxolimab. The receptors here all came from an adult with an advanced solid tumor such as melanoma, head and neck, liver or kidney cancer.

This chain links TRBV28 with TRBJ2-5, with a possible D match to TRBD2 (6 bases). The DNA end favors TRBJ2-7, so the J call may be wrong. The CDR3 totals 15 residues. Germline CDR1 and CDR2: MDHEN and SYDVKM. The CDR3 DNA sequence: TGTGCCAGCAGCCATCTGCGGGACGGGACCTACGAGCAGTACTTC. It is translated as CASSHLRDGTYEQYF.

This chain uses TRBV7-3 with TRBJ2-1, with TRBD2 as a possible D gene (5 bases). CDR1 SGHTA and CDR2 FQGTGA come from the germline V gene. Deletions cut 5 bases from V and 11 bases from J, with 13 bases between. The length of the CDR3 is 12 residues. CDR3 bases: TGTGCCAGCAGCCCGGACTCTAGCCAGCAGTTCTTC. Its protein product is CASSPDSSQQFF.

V usage is TRBV6-1 and J usage is TRBJ2-7; 9 bases map to TRBD2. V was clipped by 8 bases and J by 2 bases; unmatched bases: 4. The CDR3 runs to 13 residues. CDR1 and CDR2 from the germline V gene are MNHNS and SASEGT. CDR3 in amino acids: CASVGLATYEQYF. The CDR3 nucleotides are TGTGCCAGCGTGGGACTAGCTACCTACGAGCAGTACTTC.

The V call is TRBV19, the J call TRBJ1-1, with no clear D. Between the trimmed V and J ends, which lost 3 bases and 4 bases, there was a span of 12 bases. This CDR3 contains 14 residues. The germline V gene has CDR1 LNHDA and CDR2 SQIVND (reference sequence). In nucleotides, the CDR3 is TGTGCCAGTAGTATCGGGAGCGTGGGCACTGAAGCTTTCTTT. Encoded protein: CASSIGSVGTEAFF.

The rearrangement joins TRBV19 to TRBJ2-1; 7 positions agree with TRBD2. The trim removed 7 bases at V and 8 bases at J, leaving 11 bases unmatched. The CDR3 consists of 14 residues. CDR1 is LNHDA and CDR2 is SQIVND in the germline V gene (reference sequence). This chain's CDR3 is CASNPEGGIHEQFF. CDR3 sequence (DNA): TGTGCCAGTAACCCAGAGGGAGGGATTCATGAGCAGTTCTTC. Filled out from reference TRBV19 and TRBJ2-1, the complete variable domain reads DGGITQSPKYLFRKEGQNVTLSCEQNLNHDAMYWYRQDPGQGLRLIYYSQIVNDFQKGDIAEGYSVSREKKESFPLTVTSAQKNPTAFYLCASNPEGGIHEQFFGPGTRLTVL.

Comment on this clone: The sample carries other DNA sequences with the same CDR3. The chain is built from TRBV5-1 and TRBJ2-1; D is perhaps TRBD2 (5 bases). The germline V and J ends were trimmed by 2 bases and 2 bases, with 8 bases remaining between them. Germline lookup yields CDR1 SGHRS and CDR2 YFSETQ. This CDR3 is built from 14 residues. The CDR3 sequence is CASSFSGAYNEQFF. CDR3 DNA sequence: TGCGCCAGCAGCTTTTCCGGGGCCTACAATGAGCAGTTCTTC.

The chain recombines TRBV29-1 with TRBJ2-2, with D hard to call. V dropped 1 base and J dropped 1 base, with 4 bases sitting between them. Germline CDR1 SQVTM, CDR2 ANQGSEA. This CDR3 has 13 residues. In DNA, the CDR3 is TGCAGCGTTGAAGGACAGAACACCGGGGAGCTGTTTTTT. Translated, it gives CSVEGQNTGELFF.

This rearrangement joins TRBV5-1 to TRBJ1-2, with TRBD1 matching 9 bases. Looked up from germline, CDR1 is SGHRS and CDR2 is YFSETQ. The CDR3 sequence is 20 residues long. V dropped 1 base and J dropped 3; count of bases not matched to a gene: 19. Here the CDR3 reads CASSLWAPGQGGLGDYGYTF. In nucleotides, the CDR3 is TGCGCCAGCAGCTTGTGGGCGCCGGGACAGGGAGGTTTAGGTGACTATGGCTACACCTTC.

This clone was seen more than once but under ten times. The chain links TRBV28 to TRBJ2-7; 7 nucleotides agree with TRBD1. Unmatched junction bases numbered 10, after V lost 6 bases and J lost 2 bases. CDR1 is MDHEN and CDR2 is SYDVKM in the germline V gene. The CDR3 contains 15 residues. This chain's CDR3 is CASRERQGPTYEQYF. DNA of the CDR3: TGTGCCAGCAGGGAAAGACAGGGACCGACCTACGAGCAGTACTTC.

The chain has TRBV5-3 and TRBJ2-1, with no clear D. TRBV5-3 carries the ORF label, with uncertain function. V was clipped by 3 bases and J by 0 bases, with 13 bases between them. The CDR3 loop spans 16 amino acids. In DNA form, the CDR3 reads TGTGCCAGAAGCTCCGCACCCTGGAACTCCTACAATGAGCAGTTCTTC. Translation: CARSSAPWNSYNEQFF.

The chain links TRBV9 to TRBJ1-1; 9 bases are shared with TRBD1. CDR3 length: 14 amino acids. Germline V gene sequence: CDR1 SGDLS, CDR2 YYNGEE. V lost 4 bases, J lost 3 bases, and 4 bases stayed unmatched. The CDR3 spells CASSMGQGDTEAFF. The CDR3 DNA reads as TGTGCCAGCAGCATGGGACAGGGTGACACTGAAGCTTTCTTT.

This clone was detected only a few times. The J gene is TRBJ2-1, the V gene TRBV4-2; 10 bases are a match to TRBD2. Losses at the gene ends were 0 bases for V and 3 bases for J; bases not matched to a gene: 2. CDR3 size: 16 residues. Germline CDR1 LGHNA, CDR2 YNFKEQ. CDR3 coding DNA: TGTGCCAGCAGCCAAGAAGCGGGGGGGCGCTACAATGAGCAGTTCTTC. Its translation: CASSQEAGGRYNEQFF.

The gene calls are TRBV7-2 and TRBJ2-1; no reliable D call. There are 14 residues in the CDR3. Germline V gene data show CDR1 as SGHTA and CDR2 as FQGNSA. Trimming removed 0 bases from V and 7 bases from J, with 10 bases in between. The CDR3 reads CASSLAPGTNEQFF. DNA of the CDR3: TGTGCCAGCAGCTTAGCGCCTGGTACTAATGAGCAGTTCTTC.

This rearrangement joins TRBV28 to TRBJ2-7, with 11 bases matching TRBD1. This CDR3 contains 13 residues. Germline CDR1 MDHEN, CDR2 SYDVKM. J gave up 6 bases and V 4 bases, and 2 bases lay outside the gene matches. This chain's CDR3 is CASSWTGGREQYF. The CDR3 DNA reads as TGTGCCAGCAGTTGGACAGGGGGCCGCGAGCAGTACTTC.

The chain recombines TRBV7-2 with TRBJ1-3, with D perhaps matching TRBD1 (5 bases). Trimming left V 5 bases short and J 0 bases short, with 11 bases between. The CDR3 is 15 amino acids. Germline values: CDR1 SGHTA, CDR2 FQGNSA. CDR3 region: CASSPDSSSGNTIYF. The CDR3 nucleotides read TGTGCCAGCAGCCCCGACAGTAGCTCTGGAAACACCATATATTTT. Combining the CDR3 with reference TRBV7-2 and TRBJ1-3 gives the whole variable domain GAGVSQSPSNKVTEKGKDVELRCDPISGHTALYWYRQSLGQGLEFLIYFQGNSAPDKSGLPSDRFSAERTGGSVSTLTIQRTQQEDSAVYLCASSPDSSSGNTIYFGEGSWLTVV.

The rearrangement joins TRBV5-4 to TRBJ1-1; a possible D gene is TRBD1 (6 bases). Looked up from germline, CDR1 is SGHNT and CDR2 is YYREEE (reference sequence). This CDR3 has 15 residues. V lost 0 bases to trimming and J lost 1 base, with 10 bases between them. The CDR3 loop reads CASSLVGTSNTEAFF. DNA for the CDR3: TGTGCCAGCAGCTTGGTTGGGACATCGAACACTGAAGCTTTCTTT. Filled out from reference TRBV5-4 and TRBJ1-1, the complete variable domain reads ETGVTQSPTHLIKTRGQQVTLRCSSQSGHNTVSWYQQALGQGPQFIFQYYREEENGRGNFPPRFSGLQFPNYSSELNVNALELDDSALYLCASSLVGTSNTEAFFGQGTRLTVV.

By share of the sample, this clone is medium-sized. V is TRBV7-6 and J is TRBJ1-5; D unclear. CDR3 length equals 14 residues. Germline CDR1 is SGHVS and CDR2 is FNYEAQ. Trimming removed 2 bases from V and 8 bases from J, with 13 bases in between. CDR3 coding DNA: TGTGCCAGCAGCTTAAGGGCAGATTCAGAGCCCCAGCATTTT. Translated: CASSLRADSEPQHF.

The chain is built from TRBV7-9 and TRBJ2-4, with a weak D call TRBD2 (6 bases). V gave up 6 bases and J gave up 5 bases, with 11 bases separating them. Per germline, CDR1 SEHNR and CDR2 FQNEAQ (reference sequence). This CDR3 comprises 13 residues. The CDR3 is CASSTTSQNIQYF. The CDR3 region has the DNA TGTGCCAGCAGTACTACTAGCCAAAACATTCAGTACTTC.

The J gene is TRBJ2-5, the V gene TRBV28; D is uncertain. Germline V gene data show CDR1 as MDHEN and CDR2 as SYDVKM. This CDR3 has 13 amino acids. Trimming took off 6 bases at V and 4 bases at J, with 12 bases between the two ends. The CDR3: CASRLPPTETQYF. CDR3 nucleotide sequence: TGTGCCAGCAGACTCCCCCCCACAGAGACCCAGTACTTC.

The chain combines TRBV6-5 with TRBJ2-7, with unresolved D. Germline V gene lookup returns CDR1 MNHEY and CDR2 SVGAGI. The CDR3 is 15 residues long. Trimming removed 2 bases from V and 2 bases from J, with 13 bases in between. The CDR3 nucleotides are TGTGCCAGCAGTTACAGATCTAGGATGGCCTACGAGCAGTACTTC. Its protein is CASSYRSRMAYEQYF.